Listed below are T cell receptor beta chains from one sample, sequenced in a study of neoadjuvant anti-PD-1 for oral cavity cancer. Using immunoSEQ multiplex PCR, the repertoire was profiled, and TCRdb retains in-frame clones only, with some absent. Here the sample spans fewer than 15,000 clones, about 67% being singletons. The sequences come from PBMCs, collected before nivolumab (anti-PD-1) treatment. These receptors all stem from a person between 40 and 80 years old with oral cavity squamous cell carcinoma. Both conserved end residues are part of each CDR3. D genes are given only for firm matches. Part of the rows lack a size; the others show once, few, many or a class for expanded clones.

CDR3nt: TGTGCCAGCAGTTCGGGCAGCCCCAATCAGCCCCAGCATTTT
CDR3aa: CASSSGSPNQPQHF
j_gene: TRBJ1-5
d_gene: -
len: 14
v_gene: TRBV6-5
abundance: few

CDR3nt: TGCGCCATCAACCCCCCGCAGGGTTCCCAAGAGACCCAGTACTTC
CDR3aa: CAINPPQGSQETQYF
j_gene: TRBJ2-5
d_gene: -
len: 15
v_gene: TRBV5-1
abundance: -

CDR3nt: TGTGCCAGCAGCTTGACTAGCGGGGGGAGAGAGACCCAGTACTTC
CDR3aa: CASSLTSGGRETQYF
j_gene: TRBJ2-5
d_gene: TRBD2
len: 15
v_gene: TRBV13
abundance: -

CDR3nt: TGTGCCAGCAATTTCAGAAACACCGGGGAGCTGTTTTTT
CDR3aa: CASNFRNTGELFF
j_gene: TRBJ2-2
d_gene: -
len: 13
v_gene: TRBV25-1
abundance: -

CDR3nt: TGTGCCAGCAGCTTAACGAGCGGGAGAAGTACAGATACGCAGTATTTT
CDR3aa: CASSLTSGRSTDTQYF
j_gene: TRBJ2-3
d_gene: TRBD2
len: 16
v_gene: TRBV5-8
abundance: -

CDR3nt: TGTGCCAGCAGCTCCCGTAGCGGGGGCTCCTACAATGAGCAGTTCTTC
CDR3aa: CASSSRSGGSYNEQFF
j_gene: TRBJ2-1
d_gene: TRBD2
len: 16
v_gene: TRBV7-9
abundance: -

CDR3nt: TGTGCCAGCAGCGGCCTCCCGGGAGGGTCCGGGGAGCTGTTTTTT
CDR3aa: CASSGLPGGSGELFF
j_gene: TRBJ2-2
d_gene: TRBD2
len: 15
v_gene: TRBV9
abundance: few

CDR3nt: TGTGCCAGCAGCAGTAGGAGGGGTTACGAGCAGTACTTC
CDR3aa: CASSSRRGYEQYF
j_gene: TRBJ2-7
d_gene: -
len: 13
v_gene: TRBV7-3
abundance: -

CDR3nt: TGCGCCAGCAGCTTGGCGGGGGTGGAGAACACCGGGGAGCTGTTTTTT
CDR3aa: CASSLAGVENTGELFF
j_gene: TRBJ2-2
d_gene: -
len: 16
v_gene: TRBV5-1
abundance: -

CDR3nt: TGTGCCAGCAGCCTGCTACAGGGCCCTGGAAACACCATATATTTT
CDR3aa: CASSLLQGPGNTIYF
j_gene: TRBJ1-3
d_gene: -
len: 15
v_gene: TRBV7-6
abundance: -

CDR3nt: TGTGCCAGCTCACCATTAAGGGGAGTTGGTTATGGCTACACCTTC
CDR3aa: CASSPLRGVGYGYTF
j_gene: TRBJ1-2
d_gene: -
len: 15
v_gene: TRBV18
abundance: -

CDR3nt: TGCAGTGCGGGGGACCCCTCCAGGTGGGTCTTC
CDR3aa: CSAGDPSRWVF
j_gene: TRBJ2-1
d_gene: -
len: 11
v_gene: TRBV20-1
abundance: -

CDR3nt: TGTGCCAGCAGCCTAGGTGCCTACAATGAGCAGTTCTTC
CDR3aa: CASSLGAYNEQFF
j_gene: TRBJ2-1
d_gene: -
len: 13
v_gene: TRBV14
abundance: once

CDR3nt: TGTGCCACCAGCTCCCTCCCGGGGGGGAGATCACCCCTCCACTTT
CDR3aa: CATSSLPGGRSPLHF
j_gene: TRBJ1-6
d_gene: -
len: 15
v_gene: TRBV15
abundance: -

CDR3nt: TGTGCCAGCAGCCCGGGACAGAGAAACATTCAGTACTTC
CDR3aa: CASSPGQRNIQYF
j_gene: TRBJ2-4
d_gene: TRBD1
len: 13
v_gene: TRBV5-6
abundance: -

CDR3nt: TGTGCCAGCAAGTCGCAGATGAACGAGCAGTACTTC
CDR3aa: CASKSQMNEQYF
j_gene: TRBJ2-7
d_gene: -
len: 12
v_gene: TRBV7-9
abundance: few

CDR3nt: TGTGCCTGGAGTTCTTGGGGGGGGATGAACACTGAAGCTTTCTTT
CDR3aa: CAWSSWGGMNTEAFF
j_gene: TRBJ1-1
d_gene: -
len: 15
v_gene: TRBV30
abundance: few

CDR3nt: TGTGCCAGCCGATCCGCCACGGACCGTCTTCAGCCCCAGCATTTT
CDR3aa: CASRSATDRLQPQHF
j_gene: TRBJ1-5
d_gene: -
len: 15
v_gene: TRBV2
abundance: few

CDR3nt: TGTGCCACCTATGGGAGGGGTCTCTCCACCGGGGAGCTGTTTTTT
CDR3aa: CATYGRGLSTGELFF
j_gene: TRBJ2-2
d_gene: TRBD2
len: 15
v_gene: TRBV28
abundance: -

CDR3nt: TGTGCCAGCAGCCCCAGACAGGGGAATGAAGCTTTCTTT
CDR3aa: CASSPRQGNEAFF
j_gene: TRBJ1-1
d_gene: TRBD1
len: 13
v_gene: TRBV11-3
abundance: -

CDR3nt: TGCGCCAGCAGCAGGCAGGGTACAGATACGCAGTATTTT
CDR3aa: CASSRQGTDTQYF
j_gene: TRBJ2-3
d_gene: -
len: 13
v_gene: TRBV5-1
abundance: once

CDR3nt: TGTGCCAGCAGTGAAAGGACAGGGGTCTCACCCCTCCACTTT
CDR3aa: CASSERTGVSPLHF
j_gene: TRBJ1-6
d_gene: TRBD1
len: 14
v_gene: TRBV6-5
abundance: -

CDR3nt: TGTGCCAGCAGCCGGGGAGGGTCCCGATCACCCCTCCACTTT
CDR3aa: CASSRGGSRSPLHF
j_gene: TRBJ1-6
d_gene: -
len: 14
v_gene: TRBV6-4
abundance: -

CDR3nt: TGCGCCAGCAGCCCCTCCGAGGGGACAGGGAGTTTTTTTAACACTGAAGCTTTCTTT
CDR3aa: CASSPSEGTGSFFNTEAFF
j_gene: TRBJ1-1
d_gene: TRBD1
len: 19
v_gene: TRBV5-1
abundance: -

CDR3nt: TGTGCCAGCACATCAACGTATCAGCCCCAGCATTTT
CDR3aa: CASTSTYQPQHF
j_gene: TRBJ1-5
d_gene: -
len: 12
v_gene: TRBV27
abundance: -

CDR3nt: TGTGCCAGCAGCTTAGGGCAGCCCCCCTACGAGCAGTACTTC
CDR3aa: CASSLGQPPYEQYF
j_gene: TRBJ2-7
d_gene: -
len: 14
v_gene: TRBV7-8
abundance: -

CDR3nt: TGCGCCAGCAGCTTGGTGGTAGGTAGGACTGAAGCTTTCTTT
CDR3aa: CASSLVVGRTEAFF
j_gene: TRBJ1-1
d_gene: -
len: 14
v_gene: TRBV5-1
abundance: -

CDR3nt: TGCGCCAGCAGCCCTGAAGCGGTCTCCTACGAGCAGTACTTC
CDR3aa: CASSPEAVSYEQYF
j_gene: TRBJ2-7
d_gene: -
len: 14
v_gene: TRBV5-1
abundance: -

CDR3nt: TGTGCCAGCAGTTTATTCGCCCGGAGTGAAGCTTTCTTT
CDR3aa: CASSLFARSEAFF
j_gene: TRBJ1-1
d_gene: -
len: 13
v_gene: TRBV27
abundance: -

CDR3nt: TGTGCCAGTAGTATAGCCCTATCCGCAGGGGAACTGTTTTTT
CDR3aa: CASSIALSAGELFF
j_gene: TRBJ1-4
d_gene: -
len: 14
v_gene: TRBV19
abundance: few

CDR3nt: TGTGCCAGCAGCTTACTGGACAGGGTGGAACAGCCCCAGCATTTT
CDR3aa: CASSLLDRVEQPQHF
j_gene: TRBJ1-5
d_gene: TRBD1
len: 15
v_gene: TRBV7-8
abundance: few

CDR3nt: TGTGCCAGTAGTTCCCAGAATTTGAACACTGAAGCTTTCTTT
CDR3aa: CASSSQNLNTEAFF
j_gene: TRBJ1-1
d_gene: -
len: 14
v_gene: TRBV19
abundance: -

CDR3nt: TGCAGCGTTGACACCGGGACAGGGGGCGGGAATGAGCAGTTCTTC
CDR3aa: CSVDTGTGGGNEQFF
j_gene: TRBJ2-1
d_gene: TRBD1
len: 15
v_gene: TRBV29-1
abundance: once

CDR3nt: TGTGCCAGCAGCTCCTGGGACTACACCGGGGAGCTGTTTTTT
CDR3aa: CASSSWDYTGELFF
j_gene: TRBJ2-2
d_gene: -
len: 14
v_gene: TRBV5-4
abundance: few

CDR3nt: TGTGCCAGCAGCTTAGCGACCCTTTTGGGGGTCGGAGGAAACACCATATATTTT
CDR3aa: CASSLATLLGVGGNTIYF
j_gene: TRBJ1-3
d_gene: -
len: 18
v_gene: TRBV7-9
abundance: -

CDR3nt: TGCGCCAGCAGCCTCTCGGACGACAGTTGGCAGCCCCAGCATTTT
CDR3aa: CASSLSDDSWQPQHF
j_gene: TRBJ1-5
d_gene: -
len: 15
v_gene: TRBV4-1
abundance: -

CDR3nt: TGTGCCAGCAGCTCTCAGGACAGTCGCGGCACTGAAGCTTTCTTT
CDR3aa: CASSSQDSRGTEAFF
j_gene: TRBJ1-1
d_gene: -
len: 15
v_gene: TRBV7-9
abundance: -

CDR3nt: TGTGCCAGCACCTTCCGGGACCTTAATCAGCCCCAGCATTTT
CDR3aa: CASTFRDLNQPQHF
j_gene: TRBJ1-5
d_gene: -
len: 14
v_gene: TRBV2
abundance: few

CDR3nt: TGTGCCAGCAGTTTGCAAAACACCATATATTTT
CDR3aa: CASSLQNTIYF
j_gene: TRBJ1-3
d_gene: -
len: 11
v_gene: TRBV28
abundance: few

CDR3nt: TGCGCCAGCAGCCCCGGGACTAGCGGGCGGAGCTCCTACAATGAGCAGTTCTTC
CDR3aa: CASSPGTSGRSSYNEQFF
j_gene: TRBJ2-1
d_gene: TRBD2
len: 18
v_gene: TRBV5-1
abundance: -

CDR3nt: TGTGCCAGCGCGTGGGGCTACGAGCAGTACTTC
CDR3aa: CASAWGYEQYF
j_gene: TRBJ2-7
d_gene: -
len: 11
v_gene: TRBV7-2
abundance: -